This TCR beta chain was profiled in a study of OX40 agonist ivuxolimab in advanced cancers. About the research overall: Participants averaged approximately 60 years of age (range roughly 23 to 90) and were roughly 80% male. The study, taken as a whole, reports: There were, on average, more expanded clones in CD8+ T cells than in CD4+.

Autoimmune disease history or systemic immunosuppression led to patients being barred. Baseline was the first blood sampling point, followed by cycle 4 day 1 and cycle 7 day 1. The CDR3 totals 15 residues. From germline, CDR1 is SGDLS and CDR2 YYNGEE. Trimming shortened V by 0 bases and J by 0 bases, and 10 bases separated the two germline ends. This clone was seen once. Antigen specificity is unknown. Some clones are missing from TCRdb's copy, which holds only in-frame ones; the method was immunoSEQ multiplex PCR. The table lists tens of thousands of clones, over 70% of them singletons. This TCR was sampled from an adult with an advanced solid tumor such as melanoma, head and neck, liver or kidney cancer. The chain couples TRBV9 to TRBJ2-7; TRBD1 might be the D (6 bases). Specimen: CD4+ or CD8+ T cells sorted from blood, collected in a trial of the OX40 agonist ivuxolimab. CDR3: CASSVAVGGSYEQYF. Written as DNA, the CDR3 is TGTGCCAGCAGCGTAGCGGTAGGGGGCTCCTACGAGCAGTACTTC.